At least ten counts were recorded for the clone carrying this T cell receptor (beta chain). The sample comes from a study of low-dose radiotherapy and immunotherapy resistance in tumors. Covering alpha and beta chains, TRAV- and TRBV-specific primers were used for the first-strand cDNA. Using a constant-region primer together with a V-primer adapter, TCRs were subjected to roughly 20 PCR cycles of amplification. TCRdb itself ran the reads through MiXCR, one entry per CDR3 protein. The repertoire consists of 85,000 to 100,000 distinct CDR3 sequences, with more than 7.5% occurring once and the leading ten covering under 1.1%. CDR1 SQVTM and CDR2 ANQGSEA come from the germline V gene. The CDR3 has 15 residues. Trimming took 6 bases from V and 6 from J; bases not matched to a gene: 6. Time point of the sample: before trial treatment.

The sequence was collected from a male donor with prostate cancer. Sequenced here: PBMCs, sampled before treatment. The rearrangement joins TRBV29-1 to TRBJ2-3, with TRBD2 matching over 16 bases. CDR3 nucleotides: TGCAGCGTGGGGGGACTAGCGGGAGGGTCTGATACGCAGTATTTT. Protein product: CSVGGLAGGSDTQYF.